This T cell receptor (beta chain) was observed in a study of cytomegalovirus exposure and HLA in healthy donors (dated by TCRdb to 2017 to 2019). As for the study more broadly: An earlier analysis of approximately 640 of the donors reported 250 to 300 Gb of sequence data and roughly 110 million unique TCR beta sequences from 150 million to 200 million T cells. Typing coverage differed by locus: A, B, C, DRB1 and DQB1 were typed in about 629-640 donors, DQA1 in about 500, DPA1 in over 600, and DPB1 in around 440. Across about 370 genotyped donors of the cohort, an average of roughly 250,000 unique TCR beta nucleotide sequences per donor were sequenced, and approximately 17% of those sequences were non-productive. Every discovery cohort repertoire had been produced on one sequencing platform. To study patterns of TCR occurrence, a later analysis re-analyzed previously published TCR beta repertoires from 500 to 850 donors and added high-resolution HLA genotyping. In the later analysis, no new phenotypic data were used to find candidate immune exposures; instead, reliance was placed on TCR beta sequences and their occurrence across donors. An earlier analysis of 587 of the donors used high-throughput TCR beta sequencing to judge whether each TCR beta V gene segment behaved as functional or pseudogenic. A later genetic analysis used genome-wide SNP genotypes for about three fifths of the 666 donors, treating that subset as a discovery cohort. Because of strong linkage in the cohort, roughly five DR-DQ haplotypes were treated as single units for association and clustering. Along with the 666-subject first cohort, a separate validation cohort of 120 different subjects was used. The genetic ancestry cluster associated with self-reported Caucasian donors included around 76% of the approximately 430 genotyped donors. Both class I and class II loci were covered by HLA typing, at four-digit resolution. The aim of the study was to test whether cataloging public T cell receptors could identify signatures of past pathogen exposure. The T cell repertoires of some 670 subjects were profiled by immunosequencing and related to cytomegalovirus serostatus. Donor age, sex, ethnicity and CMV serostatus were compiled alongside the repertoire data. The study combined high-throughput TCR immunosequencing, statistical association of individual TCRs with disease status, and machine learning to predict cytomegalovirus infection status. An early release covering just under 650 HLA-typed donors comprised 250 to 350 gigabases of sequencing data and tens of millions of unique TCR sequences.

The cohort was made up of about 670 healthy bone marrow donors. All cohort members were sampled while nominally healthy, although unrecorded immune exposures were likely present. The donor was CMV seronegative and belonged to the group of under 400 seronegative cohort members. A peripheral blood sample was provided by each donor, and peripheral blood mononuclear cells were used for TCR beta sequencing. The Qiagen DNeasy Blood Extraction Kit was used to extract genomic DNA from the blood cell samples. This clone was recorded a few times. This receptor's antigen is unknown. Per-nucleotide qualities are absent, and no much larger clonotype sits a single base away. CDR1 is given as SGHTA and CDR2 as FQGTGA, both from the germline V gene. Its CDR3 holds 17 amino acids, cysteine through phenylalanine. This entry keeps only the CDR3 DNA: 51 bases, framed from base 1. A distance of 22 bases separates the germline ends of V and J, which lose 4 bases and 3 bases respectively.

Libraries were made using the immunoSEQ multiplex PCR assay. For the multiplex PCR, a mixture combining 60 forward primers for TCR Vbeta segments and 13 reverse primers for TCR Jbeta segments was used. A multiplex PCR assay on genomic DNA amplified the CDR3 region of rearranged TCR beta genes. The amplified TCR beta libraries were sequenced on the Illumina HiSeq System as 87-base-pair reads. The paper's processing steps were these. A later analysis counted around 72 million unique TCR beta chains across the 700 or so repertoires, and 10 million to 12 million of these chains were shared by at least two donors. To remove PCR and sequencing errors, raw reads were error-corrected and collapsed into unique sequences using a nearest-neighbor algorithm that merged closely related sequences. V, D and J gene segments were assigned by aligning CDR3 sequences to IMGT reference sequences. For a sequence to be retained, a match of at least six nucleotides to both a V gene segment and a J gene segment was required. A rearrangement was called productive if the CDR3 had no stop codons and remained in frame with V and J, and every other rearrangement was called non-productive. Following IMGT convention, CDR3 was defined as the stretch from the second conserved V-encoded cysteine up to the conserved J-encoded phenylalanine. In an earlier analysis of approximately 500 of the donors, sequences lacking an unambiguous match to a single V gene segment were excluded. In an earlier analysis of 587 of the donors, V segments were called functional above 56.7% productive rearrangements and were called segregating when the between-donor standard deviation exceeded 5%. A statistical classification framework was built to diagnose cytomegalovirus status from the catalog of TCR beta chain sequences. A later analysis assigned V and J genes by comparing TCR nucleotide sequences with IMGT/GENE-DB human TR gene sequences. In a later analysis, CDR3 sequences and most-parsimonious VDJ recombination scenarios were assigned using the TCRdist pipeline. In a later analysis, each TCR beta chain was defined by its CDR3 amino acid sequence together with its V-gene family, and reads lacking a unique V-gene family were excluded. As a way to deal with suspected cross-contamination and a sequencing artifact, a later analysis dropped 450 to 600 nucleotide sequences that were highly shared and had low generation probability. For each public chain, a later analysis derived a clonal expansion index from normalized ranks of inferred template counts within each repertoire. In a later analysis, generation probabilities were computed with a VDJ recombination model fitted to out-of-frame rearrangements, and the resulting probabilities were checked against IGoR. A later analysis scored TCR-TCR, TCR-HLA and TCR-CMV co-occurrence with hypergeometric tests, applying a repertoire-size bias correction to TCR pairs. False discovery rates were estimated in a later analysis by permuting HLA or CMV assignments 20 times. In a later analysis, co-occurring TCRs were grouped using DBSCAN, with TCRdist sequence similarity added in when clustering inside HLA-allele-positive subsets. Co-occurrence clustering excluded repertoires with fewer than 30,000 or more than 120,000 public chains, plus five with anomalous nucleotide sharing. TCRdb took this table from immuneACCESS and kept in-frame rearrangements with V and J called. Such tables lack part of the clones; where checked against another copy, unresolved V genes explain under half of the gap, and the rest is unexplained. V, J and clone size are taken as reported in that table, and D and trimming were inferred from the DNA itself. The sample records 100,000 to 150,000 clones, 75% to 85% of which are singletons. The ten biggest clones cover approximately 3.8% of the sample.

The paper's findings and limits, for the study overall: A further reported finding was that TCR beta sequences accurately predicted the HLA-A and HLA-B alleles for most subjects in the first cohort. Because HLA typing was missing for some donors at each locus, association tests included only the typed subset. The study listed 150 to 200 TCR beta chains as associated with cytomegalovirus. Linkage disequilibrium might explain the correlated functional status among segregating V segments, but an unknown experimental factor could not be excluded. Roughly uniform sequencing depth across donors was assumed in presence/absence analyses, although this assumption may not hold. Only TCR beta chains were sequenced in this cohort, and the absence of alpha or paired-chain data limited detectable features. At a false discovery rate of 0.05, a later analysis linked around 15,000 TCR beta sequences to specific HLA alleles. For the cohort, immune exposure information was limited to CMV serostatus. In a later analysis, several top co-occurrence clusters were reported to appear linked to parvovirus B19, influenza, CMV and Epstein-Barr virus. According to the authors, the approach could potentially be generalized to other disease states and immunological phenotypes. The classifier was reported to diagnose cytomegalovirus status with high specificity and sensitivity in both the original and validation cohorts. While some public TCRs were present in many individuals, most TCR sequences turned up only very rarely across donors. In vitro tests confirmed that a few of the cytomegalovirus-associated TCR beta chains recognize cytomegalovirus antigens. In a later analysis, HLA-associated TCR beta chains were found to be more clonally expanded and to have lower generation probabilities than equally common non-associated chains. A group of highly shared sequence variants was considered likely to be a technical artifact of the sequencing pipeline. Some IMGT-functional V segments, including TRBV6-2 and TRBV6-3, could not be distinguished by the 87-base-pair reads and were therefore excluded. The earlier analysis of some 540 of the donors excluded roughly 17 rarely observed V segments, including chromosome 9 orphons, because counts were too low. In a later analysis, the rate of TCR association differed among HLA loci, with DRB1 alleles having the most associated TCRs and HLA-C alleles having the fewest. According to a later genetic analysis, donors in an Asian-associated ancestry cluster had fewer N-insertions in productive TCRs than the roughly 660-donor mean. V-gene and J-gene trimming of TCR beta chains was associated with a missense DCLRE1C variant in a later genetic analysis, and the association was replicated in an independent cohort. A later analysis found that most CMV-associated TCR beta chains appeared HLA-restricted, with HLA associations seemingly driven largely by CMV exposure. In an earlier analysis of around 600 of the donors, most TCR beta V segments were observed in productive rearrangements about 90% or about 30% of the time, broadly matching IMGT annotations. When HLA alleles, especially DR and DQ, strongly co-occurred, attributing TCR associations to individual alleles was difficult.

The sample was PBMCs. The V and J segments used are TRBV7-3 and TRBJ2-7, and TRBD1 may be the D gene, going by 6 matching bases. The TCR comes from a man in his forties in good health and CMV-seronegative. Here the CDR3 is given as CASSSQPSGAHFYEQYF. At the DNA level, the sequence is TGTGCCAGCAGCTCCCAACCCTCAGGGGCCCACTTCTACGAGCAGTACTTC.